Sequencing of this TCR beta chain was carried out in a study of blood T cell repertoires in COVID-19. Study-level information: The study drew acute and convalescent COVID-19 samples from the United States, Italy and Spain.

Repertoires were generated with immunoSEQ multiplex PCR, while TCRdb's copy carries only in-frame clones and drops some. The sample consists of about 500,000 clones, 85% to 90% of them appearing once. The sequenced sample consisted of peripheral blood. This TCR derives from a man between 18 and 35 years old with COVID-19, enrolled during active disease.

The CDR3 sequence is CASSRPLGGSHEQYF. CDR3 DNA sequence: TGTGCCAGCAGTCGCCCCCTCGGAGGTTCCCACGAGCAGTACTTC. The chain is built from TRBV28 and TRBJ2-7; TRBD2 might be the D (5 bases). With 5 bases removed from V and 5 bases from J, the gap between germline ends came to 19 bases. This CDR3 contains 15 residues. Germline CDR1 reads MDHEN; CDR2 reads SYDVKM.